The rows below give T cell receptor beta chains drawn from one sample of a study of blood T cell repertoires in COVID-19. The data were produced by immunoSEQ multiplex PCR, yet TCRdb's version contains in-frame clones alone and is incomplete. The repertoire consists of about 400,000 clones, with more than 75% occurring once and the leading ten covering 0.95% to 1%. The sequenced sample was PBMCs or T cells enriched from blood (not recorded which). These receptors all stem from a woman in her 30s with acute COVID-19. CDR3s leave out the opening cysteine and the closing phenylalanine or tryptophan. Fields, in order: D gene, V gene, J gene, CDR3 protein. The D gene is left open where the match is weak.

D: TRBD1; V: TRBV5-5; J: TRBJ1-5; CDR3: ASSLGQGPQPQH
D: TRBD1; V: TRBV5-4; J: TRBJ1-2; CDR3: ASSRDSGNYGYT
D: .; V: TRBV4-3; J: TRBJ1-6; CDR3: ASSQAQGNNSPLH
D: TRBD1; V: TRBV30; J: TRBJ2-7; CDR3: AWSLGQGEYEQY
D: .; V: TRBV4-3; J: TRBJ2-7; CDR3: ASSQVARSYEQY
D: .; V: TRBV29-1; J: TRBJ2-7; CDR3: SVEVDSYEQY
D: .; V: TRBV21-1; J: TRBJ2-6; CDR3: ASSKRPGQAPSGANVLT
D: .; V: TRBV3-1/TRBV3-2; J: TRBJ2-7; CDR3: ASSQDFTAYEQY
D: .; V: TRBV2; J: TRBJ1-6; CDR3: ASSPQENSPLH
D: TRBD1; V: TRBV3-1/TRBV3-2; J: TRBJ1-2; CDR3: ASSPLGDRANYGYT
D: TRBD1; V: TRBV5-4; J: TRBJ1-2; CDR3: ASSFSGGPNYGYT
D: TRBD1; V: TRBV7-3; J: TRBJ2-3; CDR3: ASSQQGVKDTQY
D: .; V: TRBV10-2; J: TRBJ1-4; CDR3: ASRRGIGTSQEKLF
D: TRBD1; V: TRBV6-1; J: TRBJ2-3; CDR3: ASSDPTGGGFTDTQY
D: TRBD2; V: TRBV10-3; J: TRBJ2-1; CDR3: AISTEGLAGGPYNEQF
D: .; V: TRBV2; J: TRBJ2-7; CDR3: ASNRLPGGYEQY
D: TRBD1; V: TRBV20-1; J: TRBJ1-2; CDR3: SASLPGQRTSNYGYT
D: TRBD1; V: TRBV7-9; J: TRBJ1-2; CDR3: ASSSSTGGGYGYT
D: .; V: TRBV30; J: TRBJ1-1; CDR3: AWRGGDSEAF
D: TRBD1; V: TRBV7-9; J: TRBJ1-4; CDR3: ASSLTGGSEKLF
D: TRBD1; V: TRBV6-5; J: TRBJ1-3; CDR3: ASSRQGGGNTIY
D: TRBD1; V: TRBV2; J: TRBJ1-2; CDR3: ASSEILGGFGYT
D: .; V: TRBV5-1; J: TRBJ2-6; CDR3: ASEAFSRSSGANVLT
D: TRBD1; V: TRBV7-8; J: TRBJ1-6; CDR3: ASSYTGDSASPLH
D: .; V: TRBV6-5; J: TRBJ1-5; CDR3: ASSPSSQGSQPQH
D: TRBD1; V: TRBV9; J: TRBJ2-2; CDR3: ATKEGTGTSGELF
D: .; V: TRBV6-5; J: TRBJ1-5; CDR3: ASRWDLNQPQH
D: .; V: TRBV2; J: TRBJ1-5; CDR3: ASATAYSNQPQH
D: .; V: TRBV5-1; J: TRBJ1-1; CDR3: ASSLVPQDLNTEAF
D: .; V: TRBV6-5; J: TRBJ1-3; CDR3: ASKGSGYGNTIY
D: .; V: TRBV24-1; J: TRBJ1-1; CDR3: ATSGRVGGKVEAF
D: .; V: TRBV11-2; J: TRBJ2-1; CDR3: ASSPETGLPYNEQF
D: TRBD1; V: TRBV27; J: TRBJ2-7; CDR3: ASSLAYTESSGGQY
D: TRBD1; V: TRBV20-1; J: TRBJ2-7; CDR3: SASHRGNEQY
D: .; V: TRBV7-6; J: TRBJ2-1; CDR3: ASSLGRLLYNEQF
D: TRBD1; V: TRBV9; J: TRBJ2-3; CDR3: ASSLKQGERITDTQY
D: .; V: TRBV18; J: TRBJ1-6; CDR3: ASSPRREAPNSPLH
D: .; V: TRBV6-5; J: TRBJ2-5; CDR3: ASSRTGETQY
D: TRBD2; V: TRBV3-1/TRBV3-2; J: TRBJ2-3; CDR3: ASSQSAGGQDIASTDTQY
D: .; V: TRBV9; J: TRBJ2-4; CDR3: ASSARAAKNIQY
D: .; V: TRBV3-1/TRBV3-2; J: TRBJ2-1; CDR3: ASSPLAGYNEQF
D: .; V: TRBV9; J: TRBJ1-3; CDR3: ASSVEGSSLSGNTIY
D: TRBD2; V: TRBV10-2; J: TRBJ2-3; CDR3: ASRGGATDTQY
D: .; V: TRBV6-1; J: TRBJ1-2; CDR3: ASSEVAGNYGYT
D: .; V: TRBV18; J: TRBJ2-7; CDR3: ASSPAYSGGNEQY
D: TRBD1; V: TRBV3-1/TRBV3-2; J: TRBJ1-2; CDR3: ASSPGYLGQQGDGYT
D: TRBD1; V: TRBV19; J: TRBJ1-5; CDR3: ASRTRTGVVAQH
D: TRBD1; V: TRBV6-1; J: TRBJ1-4; CDR3: ASSEVIRGQGNEKLF
D: .; V: TRBV7-9; J: TRBJ2-7; CDR3: ASDGGPYEQY
D: .; V: TRBV29-1; J: TRBJ1-2; CDR3: SVETGLNYGYT
D: .; V: TRBV4-1; J: TRBJ2-7; CDR3: ASSQESTGIAYEQY
D: .; V: TRBV6-2/TRBV6-3; J: TRBJ2-7; CDR3: ASSYLPGRSQAYEQY